The following is a TCR beta chain sequence with its context. This clonotype was counted at least ten times. There is no known antigen for this receptor. Base qualities are not provided; no much larger clone lies one nucleotide away. To prepare the library, PCR was applied. TCRdb records Illumina HiSeq 2500 as the sequencer. TCR libraries were prepared with molecular barcoding, using unique molecular identifiers to normalize TCRbeta repertoire quantification. TCRdb reprocessing: public reads trimmed at Q25 with fastp, clones called with MiXCR, in-frame beta chains kept. Every distinct CDR3 protein forms one entry, paired with its most common genes and DNA. Present in this sample are 73,000 or so distinct CDR3 sequences, 4.9% of which were seen just once. The ten largest clones add up to 15% to 20% of the sample. This entry comes from a study of T-cell reconstitution after alpha-beta-depleted transplantation in children listed by TCRdb under 2016. Study-level background: The study quantitatively tracked T-cell immune reconstitution after TCRalphabeta/CD19-depleted allogeneic hematopoietic cell transplantation in children using TCR repertoire profiling.

The meaning of the sample's treatment or condition label: allogeneic hematopoietic cell transplantation with graft depleted of TCRalphabeta T cells and CD19 B cells. The children who served as transplant recipients had been given grafts of TCRalphabeta/CD19-depleted allogeneic hematopoietic cells. What the study reported, not specific to this receptor: Apparently early alphabetaT-cell count recovery about two months after transplant reportedly relied on only several hundred rapidly expanded clones derived from non-depleted graft cells. Over subsequent months, a decline in hyperexpanded clone frequencies was noted, and after one year, T-cell counts and TCRbeta diversity were mostly ascribed to newly produced T cells. In some patients, the high TCRbeta diversity seen at day 60 was put down to recipient T cells and intrathymic progenitors that had survived conditioning.

Sequences DFQATT (CDR1) and SNEGSKA (CDR2) are obtained from the germline V gene (reference sequence). V is reduced by 5 bases and J by 5 bases, leaving a spacing of 21 bases between them. The CDR3 measures 15 amino acids from cysteine to phenylalanine. The only DNA kept is the CDR3, 45 bases in frame from the first base. The rearrangement joined TRBV20-1 to TRBJ2-5, with the D call perhaps TRBD1 or TRBD2, as 5 bases match in each case. The sequence came from a boy younger than two who had a stem cell transplant for acute myeloid leukemia, so the T cells may come from the graft donor. The input for sequencing was PBMCs, mostly from graft donor cells, taken 180 days after TCRalphabeta/CD19-depleted stem cell transplant. The nucleotides are TGCAGTGCTGTTAATAGTGGGACCCATGGGGAGACCCAGTACTTC. The translation is CSAVNSGTHGETQYF.